The 5 T cell receptor beta chains below come from one sample, sequenced in a study of radiotherapy plus CTLA-4 blockade in lung cancer. Sequencing used immunoSEQ multiplex PCR; TCRdb keeps in-frame clones, though not all of them. The sample holds about 48,000 clones, about 81% seen once. This material consisted of peripheral blood, taken from a patient treated with radiotherapy plus ipilimumab. Receptors were obtained from a human donor with non-small cell lung cancer who had stable disease on radiotherapy plus ipilimumab.

The chain links TRBV19 to TRBJ1-5, with TRBD1 identical over 8 bases. The V gene end was trimmed by 4 bases and the J gene end by 0 bases; junction bases not matched to a gene: 5. The CDR3 runs 16 residues. Germline values: CDR1 LNHDA, CDR2 SQIVND (reference sequence). CDR3 loop: CASSNTGGTSNQPQHF. The CDR3 nucleotides read TGTGCCAGTAGTAACACAGGGGGGACTAGCAATCAGCCCCAGCATTTT.

Only one count was recorded for this clone. The chain couples TRBV7-8 to TRBJ1-1; perhaps TRBD1 as D (5 bases). Germline CDR1 SGHVS, CDR2 FQNEAQ. CDR3 length: 14 amino acids. The V end was cut by 5 bases, the J end by 5 bases, with 15 bases between. For the CDR3, the DNA is TGTGCCAGCAGCCCGCCCGGTGACAGAACTGAAGCTTTCTTT. Translated, it gives CASSPPGDRTEAFF.

This clone was seen more than once but under ten times. The CDR3 protein is CSFSAGNSYEQYF. The DNA for the CDR3 is TGCAGCTTTTCTGCAGGGAACTCCTACGAGCAGTACTTC. This rearrangement joins TRBV29-1 to TRBJ2-7; possibly TRBD1 for D (5 bases). CDR3 length equals 13 residues. V dropped 8 bases and J dropped 0 bases, with 14 bases sitting between them. Germline-derived CDR1 and CDR2 are SQVTM and ANQGSEA.

This chain connects TRBV10-3 to TRBJ2-7, with 9 bases matching TRBD1. Trimming took 10 bases from V and 2 from J; bases not matched to a gene: 3. In germline, CDR1 is ENHRY, CDR2 SYGVKD. There are 12 residues in the CDR3. In DNA form, the CDR3 reads TGTGCCACGACAGGGGGGACCTACGAGCAGTACTTC. Translating gives CATTGGTYEQYF.

This chain links TRBV6-6 with TRBJ1-1; TRBD1 matches at 7 bases. The CDR3 extends over 14 amino acids. The junction had 3 bases not matched to a gene; V was cut back by 4 bases and J by 1 base. The V gene's germline CDR1 is MNHNY and CDR2 SVGAGI (reference sequence). CDR3 bases: TGTGCCAGCAGTTTGGGACAGAGGAACACTGAAGCTTTCTTT. Amino acids: CASSLGQRNTEAFF.